Listed here are 21 T cell receptor beta chains from one sample, sequenced in a study of OX40 agonist ivuxolimab in advanced cancers. Libraries were prepared by immunoSEQ multiplex PCR; TCRdb keeps only in-frame clonotypes and omits some of them. This sample carries 96,000 or so clones, approximately 80% of them seen once, and the ten largest clones take 5.8%. Sequenced here: CD4+ or CD8+ T cells sorted from blood, sampled in a trial of the OX40 agonist ivuxolimab. The receptor source for this set is an adult with an advanced solid tumor such as melanoma, head and neck, liver or kidney cancer.

The chain's CDR3 is CASSGTSRLNEQFF. Here the CDR3 DNA reads TGTGCCAGCAGTGGGACTAGCCGGCTAAATGAGCAGTTCTTC. The chain employs TRBV6-1 and TRBJ2-1; TRBD2 matches 8 bases. Losses at the gene ends were 4 bases for V and 7 bases for J; bases not matched to a gene: 6. The CDR3 runs to 14 residues. Germline assignment: CDR1 MNHNS and CDR2 SASEGT.

The chain links TRBV29-1 to TRBJ2-5; D is unclear. From germline, CDR1 is SQVTM and CDR2 ANQGSEA. The CDR3 is made up of 14 amino acids. V shed 0 bases and J shed 2 bases, with 10 bases lying between them. CDR3 DNA: TGCAGCGTTGAAGATTATAGGCAGCAAGAGACCCAGTACTTC. Encoded protein: CSVEDYRQQETQYF.

The rearrangement joins TRBV7-3 to TRBJ1-1, with D possibly TRBD1 on 5 matching bases. V was pared by 4 bases and J by 6 bases, with 12 bases between. The CDR3 extends over 13 amino acids. CDR1 and CDR2 from the germline V gene are SGHTA and FQGTGA. The CDR3 is CASSSAGTAEAFF. As DNA, the CDR3 is TGTGCCAGCAGCTCCGCCGGGACGGCTGAAGCTTTCTTT.

This clone was detected only a few times. The chain is built from TRBV18 and TRBJ2-7; D possibly matches TRBD1 or TRBD2 (5 bases each). Germline CDR1 is KGHSH and CDR2 is LQKENI. The CDR3 covers 14 residues. Trimming cost V 8 bases and J 4 bases, with 18 bases left between them. The CDR3 coding sequence is TGTGCCAGCCCTCGGGGACGGACCAGATACGAGCAGTACTTC. Translating it yields CASPRGRTRYEQYF.

J is TRBJ1-3 and V is TRBV7-8, with TRBD1 as a possible D gene (6 bases). The germline gives CDR1 SGHVS, CDR2 FQNEAQ. The CDR3 loop spans 14 amino acids. The ends were cut back, 3 bases at V and 9 bases at J, with 15 bases in the middle. CDR3 in DNA: TGTGCCAGCAGCTTGGTCAGGGGCCCTAGCACCATATATTTT. Protein sequence: CASSLVRGPSTIYF.

This clone has a handful of counts. The chain is built from TRBV5-1 and TRBJ1-3; D is unclear. CDR3 length equals 14 residues. The V gene lost 5 bases and the J gene lost 4 bases, with 13 bases spanning the gap. Germline CDR1 and CDR2: SGHRS and YFSETQ. CDR3 DNA sequence: TGCGCCAGCAGAACAGACTCTACCGGAAACACCATATATTTT. Translation: CASRTDSTGNTIYF.

The CDR3 loop reads CASSPPGAGRYEQYF. DNA of the CDR3: TGTGCCAGCTCACCACCCGGGGCAGGGAGGTACGAGCAGTACTTC. The rearrangement uses TRBV18 and TRBJ2-7, with D tentatively TRBD2 (6 bases). The CDR3 is 15 residues long. Looked up from germline, CDR1 is KGHSH and CDR2 is LQKENI. Trimming stripped 0 bases from V and 4 bases from J, with 13 bases between.

The V and J genes are TRBV9 and TRBJ2-3, with 7 bases that match TRBD2. Germline values: CDR1 SGDLS, CDR2 YYNGEE. The CDR3 runs 15 residues. J lost 4 bases, V lost 1 base, and 6 bases had no gene match. The CDR3 spells CASSVSGAIADTQYF. The CDR3 nucleotides are TGTGCCAGCAGCGTAAGCGGGGCGATCGCAGATACGCAGTATTTT.

This clone was observed a handful of times. The CDR3 loop is CTSSQGAPTGNTEAFF. The DNA for the CDR3 is TGCACCAGCAGCCAAGGAGCCCCGACAGGAAACACTGAAGCTTTCTTT. The rearrangement uses TRBV1 and TRBJ1-1; the DNA was not used to check the table's D call, TRBD1. TRBV1 constitutes a pseudogene. The CDR3 has 16 amino acids.

The chain has TRBV6-1 and TRBJ2-7; 10 bases agree with TRBD1. Germline CDR1 MNHNS, CDR2 SASEGT. The J segment lost 4 bases and the V segment lost 1 base, leaving 4 bases of the junction unmatched. The CDR3 extends over 15 amino acids. CDR3 amino acids: CASSEVGTGVYEQYF. CDR3 DNA: TGTGCCAGCAGTGAAGTGGGGACAGGGGTATACGAGCAGTACTTC.

The chain is built from TRBV29-1 and TRBJ2-3; D ambiguous. CDR1 is SQVTM, CDR2 ANQGSEA, per germline. The CDR3 totals 13 residues. Trimming shortened V by 4 bases and J by 0 bases, and 8 bases separated the two germline ends. CDR3 bases: TGCAGCGTTGCGCACCCTAGCACAGATACGCAGTATTTT. Its protein is CSVAHPSTDTQYF.

This chain connects TRBV5-1 to TRBJ1-1, with D perhaps matching TRBD1 (5 bases). Germline V gene data show CDR1 as SGHRS and CDR2 as YFSETQ. The V and J ends lost 5 bases and 1 base respectively, with 12 bases between them. The CDR3 extends over 14 amino acids. CDR3 in DNA: TGCGCCAGCAGTCTACAGGCGGAGAACACTGAAGCTTTCTTT. Protein product: CASSLQAENTEAFF.

The chain uses TRBV4-1 and TRBJ2-5; no firm D call. The CDR3 loop spans 13 amino acids. V gave up 3 bases and J gave up 4 bases, with 9 bases separating them. CDR1 is MGHRA and CDR2 is YSYEKL in the germline V gene. The CDR3 DNA follows: TGCGCCAGCAGCCACACTATTTTAGAGACCCAGTACTTC. This codes for CASSHTILETQYF.

CDR3 bases: TGTGCCATCAACCAGGGAGGCTATGGCTACACCTTC. This translates into CAINQGGYGYTF. V gene TRBV10-3 combines with J gene TRBJ1-2; D possibly corresponds to TRBD1 (5 bases). From germline, CDR1 is ENHRY and CDR2 SYGVKD. The CDR3 sequence is 12 residues long. With 7 bases removed from V and 4 bases from J, the gap between germline ends came to 10 bases.

The V gene is TRBV30, the J gene TRBJ2-3; TRBD2 is a possible D gene (5 bases). The CDR3 extends over 14 amino acids. V dropped 0 bases and J dropped 5 bases, with 12 bases sitting between them. Germline V gene data show CDR1 as GTSNPN and CDR2 as SVGIG (reference sequence). CDR3 sequence: CAWSVRGKQDTQYF. The DNA for the CDR3 is TGTGCCTGGAGTGTACGGGGAAAACAAGATACGCAGTATTTT.

The sample holds one count of this clone. The rearrangement uses TRBV2 and TRBJ2-2; 10 nucleotides match TRBD1. Germline V gives CDR1 SNHLY, CDR2 FYNNEI. The CDR3 extends over 14 amino acids. J was trimmed by 4 bases and V by 4 bases; bases with no gene match: 0. The CDR3 loop reads CASSGQGATGELFF. CDR3 DNA sequence: TGTGCCAGCAGTGGACAGGGGGCCACCGGGGAGCTGTTTTTT.

This clone was seen just once. The J gene is TRBJ2-7, the V gene TRBV10-3; 8 bases map to TRBD1. With V trimmed by 4 bases and J by 0 bases, 2 bases remained unmatched. The CDR3 consists of 14 residues. Per germline, CDR1 ENHRY and CDR2 SYGVKD. The CDR3 reads CAISGTGSSYEQYF. CDR3 in DNA: TGTGCCATCAGTGGGACAGGGAGCTCCTACGAGCAGTACTTC.

The chain is built from TRBV7-6 and TRBJ2-2; 10 bases agree with TRBD2. The CDR3 spans 19 residues. After removal of 5 bases from V and 2 bases from J, the junction contained 14 bases not matched to a gene. Germline V CDR1 and CDR2: SGHVS, FNYEAQ. CDR3 DNA: TGTGCCAGCAGCCCCATCCCCTCGCCTAGCGGGGGAAACACCGGGGAGCTGTTTTTT. Protein product: CASSPIPSPSGGNTGELFF.

This clone was found a few times. The chain uses TRBV19 and TRBJ1-1; no clear D gene. CDR1 is LNHDA and CDR2 is SQIVND in the germline V gene (reference sequence). The V end was cut by 3 bases, the J end by 11 bases, with 13 bases between. The CDR3 extends over 12 amino acids. CDR3 residues: CASSIPAGEAFF. In DNA form, the CDR3 reads TGTGCCAGTAGTATCCCAGCGGGAGAGGCTTTCTTT.

This chain links TRBV5-4 with TRBJ1-3; D remains ambiguous. This CDR3 region has 14 residues. The V gene lost 4 bases and the J gene lost 3 bases, with 11 bases spanning the gap. In germline, CDR1 is SGHNT, CDR2 YYREEE (reference sequence). The CDR3 nucleotides are TGTGCCAGCAGCCCCGACAATCTTGGAAACACCATATATTTT. This translates into CASSPDNLGNTIYF.

This rearrangement joins TRBV27 to TRBJ2-3, with 10 bases that match TRBD2. The V gene's germline CDR1 is MNHEY and CDR2 SMNVEV (reference sequence). V was pared by 6 bases and J by 4 bases, with 7 bases of the junction left unmatched. The length of the CDR3 is 15 residues. CDR3: CASRPGLASADTQYF. CDR3 coding DNA: TGTGCCAGCAGACCGGGACTAGCGTCGGCAGATACGCAGTATTTT.